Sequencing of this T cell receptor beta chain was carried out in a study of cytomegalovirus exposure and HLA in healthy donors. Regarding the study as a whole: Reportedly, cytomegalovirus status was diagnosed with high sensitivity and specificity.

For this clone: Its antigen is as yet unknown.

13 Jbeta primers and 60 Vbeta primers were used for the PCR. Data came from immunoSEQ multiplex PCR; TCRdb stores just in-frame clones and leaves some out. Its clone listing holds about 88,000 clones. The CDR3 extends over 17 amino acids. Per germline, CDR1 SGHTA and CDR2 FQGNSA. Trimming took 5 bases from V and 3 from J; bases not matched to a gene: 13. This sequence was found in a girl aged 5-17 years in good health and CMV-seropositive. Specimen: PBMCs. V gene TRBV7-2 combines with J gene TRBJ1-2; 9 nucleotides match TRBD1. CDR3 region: CASSPGTGTWEDYGYTF. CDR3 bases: TGTGCCAGCAGCCCCGGGACAGGGACCTGGGAGGACTATGGCTACACCTTC. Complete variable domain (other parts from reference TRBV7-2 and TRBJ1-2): GAGVSQSPSNKVTEKGKDVELRCDPISGHTALYWYRQSLGQGLEFLIYFQGNSAPDKSGLPSDRFSAERTGGSVSTLTIQRTQQEDSAVYLCASSPGTGTWEDYGYTFGSGTRLTVV.